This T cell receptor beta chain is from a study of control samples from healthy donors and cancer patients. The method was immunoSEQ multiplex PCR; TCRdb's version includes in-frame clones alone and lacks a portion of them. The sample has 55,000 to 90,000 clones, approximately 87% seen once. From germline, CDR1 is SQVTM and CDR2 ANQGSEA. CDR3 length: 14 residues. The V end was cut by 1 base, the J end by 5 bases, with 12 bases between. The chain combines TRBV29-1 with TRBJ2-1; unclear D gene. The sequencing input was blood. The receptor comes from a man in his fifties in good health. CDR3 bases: TGCAGCGTTGAAGGCGGCTTCGTGAACAATGAGCAGTTCTTC. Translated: CSVEGGFVNNEQFF.